These 21 T cell receptor beta chains were sequenced from one sample in a study of T cell responses to AZD1222 COVID-19 vaccine. The data were produced by immunoSEQ multiplex PCR, yet TCRdb's version contains in-frame clones alone and is incomplete. In the table there are roughly 75,000 clones, around 87% of which are singletons. The input for sequencing was peripheral blood, taken 28 days after the second AZD1222 dose. The origin of the receptors is an adult who received the AZD1222 COVID-19 vaccine.

CDR3: CATSRDPLRTDTQYF. CDR3 in DNA: TGTGCCACCAGCAGAGATCCGCTACGCACAGATACGCAGTATTTT. The gene calls are TRBV15 and TRBJ2-3; the D is unclear. CDR3 length equals 15 residues. The ends were cut back, 0 bases at V and 1 base at J, with 8 bases in the middle. The germline V gene encodes CDR1 LNHNV and CDR2 YYDKDF (reference sequence). The variable domain in full, with the rest retrieved from reference TRBV15 and TRBJ2-3, is DAMVIQNPRYQVTQFGKPVTLSCSQTLNHNVMYWYQQKSSQAPKLLFHYYDKDFNNEADTPDNFQSRRPNTSFCFLDIRSPGLGDTAMYLCATSRDPLRTDTQYFGPGTRLTVL.

The chain recombines TRBV4-3 with TRBJ1-5; D unclear. CDR3 length: 14 amino acids. Trimming shortened V by 0 bases and J by 1 base, and 4 bases separated the two germline ends. Germline V gene data show CDR1 as LGHNA and CDR2 as YSLEER. CDR3 nucleotides: TGCGCCAGCAGCCAAGATTTCAGCAATCAGCCCCAGCATTTT. Amino acids: CASSQDFSNQPQHF.

V gene TRBV7-6 combines with J gene TRBJ2-5; TRBD1 agrees at 9 bases. V lost 6 bases to trimming and J lost 3 bases; unmatched junction nucleotides: 8. The CDR3 runs 15 residues. Germline V gene lookup returns CDR1 SGHVS and CDR2 FNYEAQ. The CDR3 DNA sequence: TGTGCCAGCAGTAAACAGGGGGCATTGGAAGAGACCCAGTACTTC. This codes for CASSKQGALEETQYF.

The rearrangement links TRBV27 to TRBJ2-7; 7 positions match TRBD1. The CDR3 length is 13 residues. The V segment lost 5 bases and the J segment 2 bases; nucleotides outside the gene matches: 3. Germline assignment: CDR1 MNHEY and CDR2 SMNVEV (reference sequence). The CDR3 bases are TGTGCCAGCAGTCGACAGGGAGCCTACGAGCAGTACTTC. As protein: CASSRQGAYEQYF.

The V and J genes are TRBV7-2 and TRBJ2-3; D perhaps matches TRBD2 (6 bases). CDR1 and CDR2 (germline): SGHTA, FQGNSA. The CDR3 consists of 13 residues. V lost 5 bases to trimming and J lost 11 bases, with 17 bases between them. The CDR3 here is CASSPSGGRMQYF. The CDR3 DNA reads TGTGCCAGCAGCCCCTCTGGGGGGAGGATGCAGTATTTT.

This rearrangement joins TRBV6-2 or TRBV6-3 to TRBJ1-2, with D maybe TRBD1 (5 bases). The V and J ends lost 6 bases and 3 bases respectively, with 20 bases between them. Looked up from germline, CDR1 is MNHEY and CDR2 is SVGEGT. CDR3 length: 16 amino acids. The CDR3 loop reads CASSPWEEGSYYGYTF. CDR3 nucleotide sequence: TGTGCCAGCAGCCCATGGGAAGAGGGGTCTTACTATGGCTACACCTTC.

The V call is TRBV7-2, the J call TRBJ1-4; D gene uncertain. Looked up from germline, CDR1 is SGHTA and CDR2 is FQGNSA. V lost 5 bases and J lost 0, with 10 bases in between. The CDR3 consists of 15 residues. This CDR3 reads CASSASGATNEKLFF. CDR3 DNA sequence: TGTGCCAGCAGCGCCTCAGGTGCAACTAATGAAAAACTGTTTTTT.

V usage is TRBV28 and J usage is TRBJ2-7, with 9 positions matching TRBD1. In germline, CDR1 is MDHEN, CDR2 SYDVKM. The CDR3 has 16 amino acids. V trimming: 4 bases; J trimming: 2 bases; junction bases outside the gene matches: 9. The CDR3 nucleotides are TGTGCCAGCAGTTCCCTTGGACAGGGGAAACCCTACGAGCAGTACTTC. This translates into CASSSLGQGKPYEQYF.

In its sample, this clone was seen a few times. The chain couples TRBV7-2 to TRBJ2-7; 9 nucleotides align to TRBD1. Germline lookup yields CDR1 SGHTA and CDR2 FQGNSA. The ends lost 4 bases at V and 2 bases at J; junction bases unmatched: 3. The CDR3 is 14 amino acids. The CDR3: CASSSRDRAYEQYF. The CDR3 DNA is TGTGCCAGCAGCTCCCGGGACAGGGCCTACGAGCAGTACTTC.

The V and J genes are TRBV10-3 and TRBJ2-3; maybe TRBD1 (6 bases). The CDR3 loop spans 11 amino acids. Trimming shortened V by 9 bases and J by 5 bases, and 9 bases separated the two germline ends. Germline V gene lookup returns CDR1 ENHRY and CDR2 SYGVKD. The CDR3 DNA sequence: TGTGCCATTAAGGGGGAAGATACGCAGTATTTT. It specifies CAIKGEDTQYF.

J is TRBJ2-5 and V is TRBV6-5; TRBD2 matches 7 bases. The J segment lost 2 bases and the V segment lost 8 bases, leaving 8 bases of the junction unmatched. Germline CDR1 MNHEY, CDR2 SVGAGI. The CDR3 extends over 14 amino acids. The CDR3 nucleotides are TGTGCCAGCCATGTGGGGGGGAATCAAGAGACCCAGTACTTC. It translates to CASHVGGNQETQYF.

The V call is TRBV5-1, the J call TRBJ1-6; no reliable D call. Germline assignment: CDR1 SGHRS and CDR2 YFSETQ. V shed 0 bases and J shed 4 bases, with 11 bases lying between them. This CDR3 is built from 16 residues. The CDR3 sequence is CASSLVPTRYNSPLHF. The DNA for the CDR3 is TGCGCCAGCAGCTTGGTCCCAACCCGGTATAATTCACCCCTCCACTTT.

Within the sample, this clone is medium-sized. The chain combines TRBV6-2 or TRBV6-3 with TRBJ1-6; D call uncertain. The germline V and J ends were trimmed by 2 bases and 4 bases, with 18 bases remaining between them. The CDR3 sequence is 18 residues long. Per germline, CDR1 MNHEY and CDR2 SVGEGT. The CDR3 coding sequence is TGTGCCAGCAGTTACACATCCCCCGCCGGATCTTATAATTCACCCCTCCACTTT. Translating it yields CASSYTSPAGSYNSPLHF.

For the CDR3, the DNA is TGTGCCAGCAGCACGGGACAGGGGGAGGAGCAGTACTTC. Encoded protein: CASSTGQGEEQYF. V gene TRBV9 combines with J gene TRBJ2-7, with 11 bases identical to TRBD1. Germline loops: CDR1 SGDLS, CDR2 YYNGEE. The CDR3 sequence is 13 residues long. Trimming at V came to 4 bases and at J to 7 bases, leaving 4 bases not matched to a gene.

This clone was seen a single time. The chain has TRBV11-2 and TRBJ2-7; D is perhaps TRBD1 (6 bases). The V gene's germline CDR1 is SGHAT and CDR2 FQNNGV. The CDR3 covers 14 residues. The germline V and J ends were trimmed by 1 base and 7 bases, with 14 bases remaining between them. The CDR3 is CASSLGQGMWEQYF. CDR3 nucleotides: TGTGCCAGCAGCTTAGGGCAGGGGATGTGGGAGCAGTACTTC.

This sequence joins TRBV6-6 and TRBJ1-2; 10 nucleotides line up with TRBD1. V trimming: 8 bases; J trimming: 6 bases; junction bases outside the gene matches: 6. This CDR3 region has 13 residues. The V gene's germline CDR1 is MNHNY and CDR2 SVGAGI (reference sequence). The CDR3 loop is CASVPGQGNGYTF. The CDR3 DNA is TGTGCCAGCGTTCCGGGACAGGGGAATGGCTACACCTTC.

V gene TRBV30 combines with J gene TRBJ1-1; D is ambiguous. This CDR3 region has 14 residues. The germline CDR1 and CDR2 sequences are GTSNPN and SVGIG (reference sequence). Trimming left V 2 bases short and J 0 bases short, with 10 bases between. The CDR3 is CAWSPPPMNTEAFF. The CDR3 region has the DNA TGTGCCTGGAGTCCTCCCCCTATGAACACTGAAGCTTTCTTT.

The chain has TRBV10-3 and TRBJ1-1, with D possibly matching TRBD1 (5 bases). V lost 4 bases and J 3 bases, leaving 15 bases between the germline ends. Germline V gives CDR1 ENHRY, CDR2 SYGVKD. The CDR3 loop spans 15 amino acids. Here the CDR3 reads CAISVSGQGDTEAFF. The CDR3 DNA follows: TGTGCCATCAGTGTAAGTGGTCAGGGAGACACTGAAGCTTTCTTT.

The chain carries TRBV11-2 and TRBJ1-6; D call uncertain. V dropped 1 base and J dropped 6 bases, with 4 bases sitting between them. CDR1 is SGHAT, CDR2 FQNNGV, per germline. This CDR3 is 13 amino acids long. The CDR3 DNA reads TGTGCCAGCAGCTTAGGTCCTAATTCACCCCTCCACTTT. It translates to CASSLGPNSPLHF.

V is TRBV7-9 and J is TRBJ1-2, with TRBD1 as a possible D gene (6 bases). Between the trimmed V and J ends, which lost 1 base and 0 bases, there was a span of 15 bases. Germline CDR1 reads SEHNR; CDR2 reads FQNEAQ (reference sequence). CDR3 size: 17 residues. The CDR3 nucleotides read TGTGCCAGCAGCTTAGGAGAGGGACACTCCTCTAACTATGGCTACACCTTC. Protein sequence: CASSLGEGHSSNYGYTF.

The rearrangement uses TRBV9 and TRBJ2-5; TRBD2 matches at 8 bases. Per the germline V gene, CDR1 is SGDLS and CDR2 is YYNGEE. J gave up 4 bases and V 3 bases, and 8 bases lay outside the gene matches. There are 15 residues in the CDR3. CDR3 loop: CASSATGGAGETQYF. CDR3 DNA sequence: TGTGCCAGCAGCGCCACCGGGGGGGCCGGAGAGACCCAGTACTTC.